One and the same sample provided the 19 T cell receptor beta chains below, sequenced in a study of early T cells in non-severe SARS-CoV-2 infection. TCRdb fed the 5' RACE reads into MiXCR, producing one record per CDR3 protein. The sample lists roughly 92,000 distinct CDR3 sequences, over 9.5% occurring once. The sequences come from whole blood, collected at baseline. These receptors all come from an adult who was a healthcare worker with PCR-confirmed SARS-CoV-2 infection or an uninfected control (not recorded which).

Only a few counts were recorded for this clonotype. The chain carries TRBV14 and TRBJ1-1; D may be TRBD1 (6 bases). Germline CDR1 and CDR2: SGHDN and FVKESK. Trimming pared 1 base from V and 4 bases from J, leaving 10 bases between. The CDR3 runs to 14 residues. CDR3 sequence (DNA): TGTGCCAGCAGCCAAGCAGGGGTATTCACTGAAGCTTTCTTT. Residues: CASSQAGVFTEAFF.

The CDR3 DNA reads TGTGCCATCAGTGAGTCCCCAGATACGCAGTATTTT. Residues: CAISESPDTQYF. This chain joins TRBV10-3 and TRBJ2-3; D gene ambiguous. This CDR3 has 12 residues. V lost 0 bases to trimming and J lost 4 bases, with 2 bases between them. Germline V gene sequence: CDR1 ENHRY, CDR2 SYGVKD.

The chain links TRBV7-6 to TRBJ1-1; no clear D gene. V lost 0 bases, J lost 1 base, and 12 bases lay in between. Germline lookup yields CDR1 SGHVS and CDR2 FNYEAQ. The CDR3 is 16 amino acids. Written as DNA, the CDR3 is TGTGCCAGCAGCTTAGCGGCAGCCGAGGCGAACACTGAAGCTTTCTTT. Translation gives CASSLAAAEANTEAFF.

There are a few counts of this clonotype. V gene TRBV20-1 combines with J gene TRBJ1-1, with D unclear. Trimming stripped 0 bases from V and 1 base from J, with 6 bases between. Germline V lookup: CDR1 DFQATT, CDR2 SNEGSKA (reference sequence). The CDR3 is 13 amino acids. CDR3 sequence (DNA): TGCAGTGCTAGAGATCGCCGGAACACTGAAGCTTTCTTT. Its translation: CSARDRRNTEAFF.

This clonotype appeared many times. The chain employs TRBV28 and TRBJ2-2; a possible D gene is TRBD1 (6 bases). Germline V gives CDR1 MDHEN, CDR2 SYDVKM. The CDR3 contains 14 residues. Trimming took 5 bases from V and 4 from J, leaving 11 bases between them. The CDR3 nucleotides are TGTGCCAGCAGTCCGGGACACCTCACCGGGGAGCTGTTTTTT. This sequence encodes CASSPGHLTGELFF. Together with reference TRBV28 and TRBJ2-2, the CDR3 gives the full variable domain: DVKVTQSSRYLVKRTGEKVFLECVQDMDHENMFWYRQDPGLGLRLIYFSYDVKMKEKGDIPEGYSVSREKKERFSLILESASTNQTSMYLCASSPGHLTGELFFGEGSRLTVL.

V usage is TRBV7-2 and J usage is TRBJ2-4; 10 bases are shared with TRBD2. This CDR3 comprises 15 residues. Trimming at V came to 4 bases and at J to 5 bases, leaving 5 bases not matched to a gene. Per the germline V gene, CDR1 is SGHTA and CDR2 is FQGNSA. The CDR3 sequence: CASSSQLAGENIQYF. DNA of the CDR3: TGTGCCAGCAGCTCACAGCTAGCGGGGGAAAACATTCAGTACTTC.

This chain connects TRBV7-8 to TRBJ2-2; 7 positions agree with TRBD2. With 4 bases clipped from V and 4 bases from J, the junction kept 9 bases outside the gene matches. The CDR3 sequence is 16 residues long. Germline V gene lookup returns CDR1 SGHVS and CDR2 FQNEAQ. CDR3 protein: CASSSRRGRATGELFF. The CDR3, as DNA: TGTGCCAGCAGCTCAAGACGTGGGAGGGCCACCGGGGAGCTGTTTTTT.

Ten or more counts support this clonotype. The chain is built from TRBV28 and TRBJ2-5, with D tentatively TRBD2 (6 bases). Trimming removed 5 bases at V and 4 bases at J, with 20 bases between. The germline V gene encodes CDR1 MDHEN and CDR2 SYDVKM. The CDR3 covers 16 residues. The CDR3 DNA is TGTGCCAGCAGTGACCGGGACTCACAGTTTGGAGAGACCCAGTACTTC. Its translation is CASSDRDSQFGETQYF.

The V and J genes are TRBV20-1 and TRBJ2-3; 11 bases map to TRBD1. V shed 5 bases, J shed 2 bases, and the junction held 6 bases outside the gene matches. The CDR3 sequence is 15 residues long. Germline V CDR1 and CDR2: DFQATT, SNEGSKA (reference sequence). The CDR3 coding sequence is TGCAGTGCTCCGCGGACAGGGGGCTCCACAGATACGCAGTATTTT. Amino acid sequence: CSAPRTGGSTDTQYF.

The chain joins TRBV2 to TRBJ1-6, with D possibly TRBD1 on 6 matching bases. Trimming stripped 4 bases from V and 7 bases from J, with 14 bases between. The CDR3 extends over 15 amino acids. Per the germline V gene, CDR1 is SNHLY and CDR2 is FYNNEI. The CDR3 spells CASSVVAGANSPLHF. As DNA, the CDR3 is TGTGCCAGCAGTGTTGTGGCAGGGGCCAATTCACCCCTCCACTTT.

Only a few counts were recorded for this clonotype. The chain carries TRBV29-1 and TRBJ1-3; D gene uncertain. The germline CDR1 and CDR2 sequences are SQVTM and ANQGSEA. Trimming removed 7 bases from V and 5 bases from J, with 9 bases in between. The CDR3 is made up of 11 amino acids. The CDR3 here is CSALLRNTIYF. The DNA for the CDR3 is TGCAGCGCCCTCCTGAGAAACACCATATATTTT. Combining the CDR3 with reference TRBV29-1 and TRBJ1-3 gives the whole variable domain SAVISQKPSRDICQRGTSLTIQCQVDSQVTMMFWYRQQPGQSLTLIATANQGSEATYESGFVIDKFPISRPNLTFSTLTVSNMSPEDSSIYLCSALLRNTIYFGEGSWLTVV.

This clonotype was recorded a few times. The chain uses TRBV3-1 and TRBJ2-6, with D hard to call. V gave up 0 bases and J gave up 0 bases, with 6 bases separating them. The CDR3 is 16 residues long. Germline V gives CDR1 LGHDT, CDR2 YNNKEL (reference sequence). Here the CDR3 DNA reads TGTGCCAGCAGCCAAGAGACACTCTCTGGGGCCAACGTCCTGACTTTC. The encoded protein is CASSQETLSGANVLTF.

In its sample, this clonotype was seen a few times. The chain carries TRBV7-3 and TRBJ1-1; a weak D match, TRBD1 (5 bases). Trimming took 1 base from V and 5 from J, leaving 11 bases between them. The CDR3 contains 14 residues. Germline V gene sequence: CDR1 SGHTA, CDR2 FQGTGA. This CDR3 reads CASSLMGTGTEAFF. The CDR3 DNA sequence: TGTGCCAGCAGCTTAATGGGGACCGGGACTGAAGCTTTCTTT.

This clonotype was found a few times. CDR3 DNA sequence: TGTGCCAGCACCCCTCGTGGGAACGGCATGAACACTGAAGCTTTCTTT. Translation: CASTPRGNGMNTEAFF. V is TRBV6-1 and J is TRBJ1-1; D is unclear. V lost 7 bases to trimming and J lost 0 bases, with 18 bases between them. Germline CDR1 reads MNHNS; CDR2 reads SASEGT. This CDR3 has 16 amino acids.

CDR3: CAWTGVGNTEAFF. For the CDR3, the DNA is TGTGCCTGGACAGGGGTAGGGAACACTGAAGCTTTCTTT. The chain recombines TRBV30 with TRBJ1-1; TRBD1 might be the D (6 bases). Looked up from germline, CDR1 is GTSNPN and CDR2 is SVGIG (reference sequence). V lost 4 bases, J lost 1 base, and 10 bases lay in between. This CDR3 contains 13 residues.

As concerns this clonotype: A read error may explain this, as a much larger clone is one base away. V gene TRBV20-1 combines with J gene TRBJ2-7; D perhaps matches TRBD2 (6 bases). V lost 0 bases and J lost 0, with 21 bases in between. The CDR3 is 18 amino acids. Looked up from germline, CDR1 is DFQATT and CDR2 is SNEGSKA (reference sequence). CDR3 coding DNA: TGCAGTGCTAGAGATAGGGGATCTTCGGGACTTAGCTCCTACGAGCAGTACTTC. Translating gives CSARDRGSSGLSSYEQYF.

About this clonotype: The junction departs from the called germline gene at one end, perhaps through a read error. This chain connects TRBV7-7 to TRBJ1-1; TRBD1 might be the D (5 bases). CDR1 is SSHAT, CDR2 FNYEAQ, per germline (reference sequence). This CDR3 comprises 13 residues. In DNA form, the CDR3 reads TGTGCTAGCAGCCCCTACGGGGGGACTGAAGCTTTCTTT. The encoded protein is CASSPYGGTEAFF.

This clonotype was counted many times. The V call is TRBV5-4, the J call TRBJ2-6; D may match TRBD1 or TRBD2 (6 bases each). Germline V lookup: CDR1 SGHNT, CDR2 YYREEE (reference sequence). This CDR3 contains 16 residues. The germline V and J ends were trimmed by 3 bases and 2 bases, with 12 bases remaining between them. CDR3 DNA sequence: TGTGCCAGCAGCTCCGGGGGCCAGACTGGGGCCAACGTCCTGACTTTC. It codes for CASSSGGQTGANVLTF. Looking up the rest from reference TRBV5-4 and TRBJ2-6 gives the full variable domain: ETGVTQSPTHLIKTRGQQVTLRCSSQSGHNTVSWYQQALGQGPQFIFQYYREEENGRGNFPPRFSGLQFPNYSSELNVNALELDDSALYLCASSSGGQTGANVLTFGAGSRLTVL.

The chain recombines TRBV5-1 with TRBJ2-1, with a tentative D call TRBD1 (5 bases). The CDR3 extends over 15 amino acids. The germline CDR1 and CDR2 sequences are SGHRS and YFSETQ. V was clipped by 4 bases and J by 7 bases, with 18 bases between them. The CDR3 DNA reads as TGCGCCAGCAGCGGGGCCGGAACATCGGAGAATGAGCAGTTCTTC. This encodes CASSGAGTSENEQFF.